Listed below are T cell receptor beta chains from one sample, sequenced in a study of tumor-infiltrating lymphocytes in primary liver carcinoma. Using its own MiXCR run on the multiplex PCR reads, TCRdb lists one record per CDR3 protein. The repertoire holds 84,000 or so distinct CDR3 sequences, with over 60% as singletons. Sequenced sample: liver tumor tissue from sampling region 1. The receptor set was obtained from a man aged 35 to 55 with primary liver carcinoma and hepatitis B virus infection. The CDR3 runs from the conserved cysteine through the conserved F or W. The D gene is left open where the match is weak. Part of the rows lack a size; the others show once, few, many or a class for expanded clones.

clone size: few; V gene: TRBV6-4; D gene: -; J gene: TRBJ2-1; CDR3 DNA: TGTGCCAGCAGTGACTCTCCAATAGGGGGTGAGCAGTTCTTC; CDR3 protein: CASSDSPIGGEQFF
clone size: many; V gene: TRBV12-3/TRBV12-4; D gene: -; J gene: TRBJ2-5; CDR3 DNA: TGTGCCAGCAAGGCTCAACAAGAGACCCAGTACTTC; CDR3 protein: CASKAQQETQYF
clone size: -; V gene: TRBV4-1; D gene: -; J gene: TRBJ2-7; CDR3 DNA: TGCGCCAGCAACCCAAGATCGTTGGGCTGGGATTCCTACGAGCAGTACTTC; CDR3 protein: CASNPRSLGWDSYEQYF
clone size: -; V gene: TRBV6-6; D gene: -; J gene: TRBJ2-1; CDR3 DNA: TGTACCAGCGGTTATGTGGGCAATGAGCAGTTCTTC; CDR3 protein: CTSGYVGNEQFF
clone size: -; V gene: TRBV7-9; D gene: -; J gene: TRBJ2-6; CDR3 DNA: TGTGCCAGCAGCTTAGACAGTTCTATCTCAGGGGCCAACGTCCTGACTTTC; CDR3 protein: CASSLDSSISGANVLTF
clone size: -; V gene: TRBV5-4; D gene: -; J gene: TRBJ2-3; CDR3 DNA: TGTGCCAGCAGCTTGATGGAGATCAGCACGTATACGCAGTATTTT; CDR3 protein: CASSLMEISTYTQYF
clone size: -; V gene: TRBV6-5; D gene: TRBD1; J gene: TRBJ1-5; CDR3 DNA: TGTGCCGGCAGAAGCGGGACAGGCGGGGCTCATCACCAGCATTTT; CDR3 protein: CAGRSGTGGAHHQHF
clone size: many; V gene: TRBV28; D gene: TRBD1; J gene: TRBJ1-5; CDR3 DNA: TGTGCCAGCCGCGTTACAAGGGGGCTAAGAAGCAATCAGCCCCAGCATTTT; CDR3 protein: CASRVTRGLRSNQPQHF
clone size: few; V gene: TRBV29-1; D gene: -; J gene: TRBJ2-3; CDR3 DNA: TGCAGCGTTGCATACCCGTTACTGGGCACAGATACGTGGTATTTT; CDR3 protein: CSVAYPLLGTDTWYF
clone size: many; V gene: TRBV10-1; D gene: -; J gene: TRBJ2-1; CDR3 DNA: TGCGCCAGCAGTGAGGGAGATGGGGGTGAGCAGTTCTTC; CDR3 protein: CASSEGDGGEQFF
clone size: -; V gene: TRBV29-1; D gene: TRBD1; J gene: TRBJ2-7; CDR3 DNA: TGCAGCGTTGACCAACGGGACAGGGGACACTACTATGAGCAGTACTTC; CDR3 protein: CSVDQRDRGHYYEQYF
clone size: many; V gene: TRBV30; D gene: -; J gene: TRBJ1-2; CDR3 DNA: TGTGCCTGGAGTGCCCTGGATCGGGGCTACACCTTC; CDR3 protein: CAWSALDRGYTF
clone size: -; V gene: TRBV6-1; D gene: -; J gene: TRBJ1-5; CDR3 DNA: TGTACCAGCAGTGAACGGGATCTTGGCAATCAGCCCCAGCACTTT; CDR3 protein: CTSSERDLGNQPQHF
clone size: -; V gene: TRBV6-5; D gene: -; J gene: TRBJ1-1; CDR3 DNA: TGTGCCAACAGTAAGCAGGAGATCACTGAAGTTTTCTTT; CDR3 protein: CANSKQEITEVFF
clone size: -; V gene: TRBV12-3/TRBV12-4; D gene: -; J gene: TRBJ2-7; CDR3 DNA: TGTGCCAGCAGCAACAGTTACGACCAGTATTTC; CDR3 protein: CASSNSYDQYF
clone size: many; V gene: TRBV29-1; D gene: -; J gene: TRBJ2-7; CDR3 DNA: TGCAGCGTCAAAGCGGAACTATACGAGCAGTACTTC; CDR3 protein: CSVKAELYEQYF
clone size: -; V gene: TRBV6-1; D gene: -; J gene: TRBJ1-5; CDR3 DNA: TGTGCCAGCTGTGAACGGGGTCTTGGCAATCAACCCCAGCACTTT; CDR3 protein: CASCERGLGNQPQHF
clone size: -; V gene: TRBV28; D gene: -; J gene: TRBJ2-1; CDR3 DNA: TGTGCCAGCAAAGAAGCAGGGGACAATGTGCAGTTCTTC; CDR3 protein: CASKEAGDNVQFF
clone size: -; V gene: TRBV6-6; D gene: -; J gene: TRBJ2-3; CDR3 DNA: TGTGCCAGCAGTTGGGGGCCGGCAAGGAAGGGAGATACGCAGTATTTT; CDR3 protein: CASSWGPARKGDTQYF
clone size: few; V gene: TRBV4-2; D gene: -; J gene: TRBJ2-1; CDR3 DNA: TGTCCCAGCAACCGACATGAGGGCAATGAGCAGTTCTTC; CDR3 protein: CPSNRHEGNEQFF
clone size: -; V gene: TRBV10-3; D gene: -; J gene: TRBJ2-7; CDR3 DNA: TGTGGCATCAGCGCGGGGACGACTCCCTACGGGCAGTACTTC; CDR3 protein: CGISAGTTPYGQYF
clone size: -; V gene: TRBV11-2; D gene: TRBD1; J gene: TRBJ1-3; CDR3 DNA: TGTGACAGCAGTCACACGGGACAGGGGGCCACCATATATTTT; CDR3 protein: CDSSHTGQGATIYF
clone size: many; V gene: TRBV30; D gene: -; J gene: TRBJ2-5; CDR3 DNA: TGTGCCTGGAATGCGGGTGTGGAGACCCAGTACTTC; CDR3 protein: CAWNAGVETQYF
clone size: -; V gene: TRBV4-1; D gene: TRBD2; J gene: TRBJ2-3; CDR3 DNA: TGCACCAGCATCCAAGAGCCTAGCGGCGCAGATACGCAGTATTTT; CDR3 protein: CTSIQEPSGADTQYF
clone size: -; V gene: TRBV6-5; D gene: -; J gene: TRBJ2-1; CDR3 DNA: TGTGCCAACAGCTGGACGGGTAACAATGAGCAGATCTTC; CDR3 protein: CANSWTGNNEQIF
clone size: many; V gene: TRBV29-1; D gene: -; J gene: TRBJ2-1; CDR3 DNA: TGCAGCGTTGCCAGCGGGCGGGCAAATGAGCAGTTCTTC; CDR3 protein: CSVASGRANEQFF
clone size: -; V gene: TRBV12-3/TRBV12-4; D gene: TRBD2; J gene: TRBJ2-4; CDR3 DNA: TGTGCCAGCAGCGGGGTACTAGCGGGCTTCAGTGGGGACTTC; CDR3 protein: CASSGVLAGFSGDF
clone size: many; V gene: TRBV5-6; D gene: TRBD1; J gene: TRBJ2-5; CDR3 DNA: TGTGCCAGCAGCTTGCTCCAGGGGGCAGGAGAGACCCAGTACTTC; CDR3 protein: CASSLLQGAGETQYF
clone size: -; V gene: TRBV6-1; D gene: -; J gene: TRBJ1-4; CDR3 DNA: TGTGCCAGCAGTGTGGAAGGCGCGAATGAAAAACTGTTTTTT; CDR3 protein: CASSVEGANEKLFF
clone size: -; V gene: TRBV7-9; D gene: -; J gene: TRBJ2-1; CDR3 DNA: TGTGCCAGCACCCCCGGGACCTACAATGAGCAGTTATTC; CDR3 protein: CASTPGTYNEQLF
clone size: many; V gene: TRBV29-1; D gene: -; J gene: TRBJ2-2; CDR3 DNA: TGCAGCGTGGGCTCGGGACCGTTGAACACCGGGGAGCTGTTTTTT; CDR3 protein: CSVGSGPLNTGELFF
clone size: -; V gene: TRBV6-5; D gene: -; J gene: TRBJ2-7; CDR3 DNA: TGTGTCAGCAGCCCATCCCGGGACATGGTGGAGCAGTACTTC; CDR3 protein: CVSSPSRDMVEQYF
clone size: -; V gene: TRBV5-4; D gene: -; J gene: TRBJ2-3; CDR3 DNA: TGTGCCAGCAGCTTATGGGTCTCAGGTGGGGCAGATACGCAGTTTTTT; CDR3 protein: CASSLWVSGGADTQFF
clone size: -; V gene: TRBV6-2/TRBV6-3; D gene: -; J gene: TRBJ2-5; CDR3 DNA: TGTGCCAGCAGTTTCTCGACTCTGGTCCAAGAGGTAGAGACCCAGTACTTC; CDR3 protein: CASSFSTLVQEVETQYF
clone size: many; V gene: TRBV7-3; D gene: TRBD2; J gene: TRBJ2-1; CDR3 DNA: TGTGCCAGCAGTCCTAGCGGGATTTCCTACAATGAGCAGTTCTTC; CDR3 protein: CASSPSGISYNEQFF
clone size: -; V gene: TRBV11-2; D gene: TRBD2; J gene: TRBJ2-7; CDR3 DNA: TGTGCCAGCGGCTTATCCGTTGGACTAGCGGGAGGGGGGCACAAGCAGTACTTC; CDR3 protein: CASGLSVGLAGGGHKQYF
clone size: -; V gene: TRBV12-3/TRBV12-4; D gene: TRBD1; J gene: TRBJ2-5; CDR3 DNA: TGTGCCGGCCGTCTTATGACAGGGGTGGAGGCCCAGTACTTC; CDR3 protein: CAGRLMTGVEAQYF
clone size: few; V gene: TRBV7-6; D gene: -; J gene: TRBJ2-3; CDR3 DNA: TGTGCCAGCAGCCCTTATGGGGGCAGCACAGATACGCAGTATTTT; CDR3 protein: CASSPYGGSTDTQYF
clone size: many; V gene: TRBV29-1; D gene: -; J gene: TRBJ1-2; CDR3 DNA: TGCAGCGTTGAAGAGGTACGGGGCTATGGCTACACCTTC; CDR3 protein: CSVEEVRGYGYTF
clone size: -; V gene: TRBV6-5; D gene: -; J gene: TRBJ2-6; CDR3 DNA: TGTGACAGCAGTTACTTAGGCAGCTCTGGTGACAACGTCCTGACTTTC; CDR3 protein: CDSSYLGSSGDNVLTF
clone size: -; V gene: TRBV11-2; D gene: TRBD2; J gene: TRBJ2-1; CDR3 DNA: TGTGCCGGTAGCTTGGATATCGGACTAGCCTTGGGTGAGCAGTTCTTC; CDR3 protein: CAGSLDIGLALGEQFF
clone size: -; V gene: TRBV11-2; D gene: -; J gene: TRBJ2-3; CDR3 DNA: TGTGCCAGTAGCCCATTTCAGTTGCCAGATAAGCAGTATTTT; CDR3 protein: CASSPFQLPDKQYF
clone size: many; V gene: TRBV28; D gene: -; J gene: TRBJ1-1; CDR3 DNA: TGTGCCAGCATTCCCGCGACGGGGGGGAACACTGAAGCTTTCTTT; CDR3 protein: CASIPATGGNTEAFF
clone size: many; V gene: TRBV28; D gene: TRBD1; J gene: TRBJ2-1; CDR3 DNA: TGTGCCAGCACTCCGGACAGGGACAATGAGCAGTTCTTC; CDR3 protein: CASTPDRDNEQFF
clone size: -; V gene: TRBV12-3/TRBV12-4; D gene: -; J gene: TRBJ1-1; CDR3 DNA: TGTGTCAGCAGTTTAGTACAGTACAGTGAAGCTTTCTTT; CDR3 protein: CVSSLVQYSEAFF
clone size: many; V gene: TRBV7-3; D gene: TRBD2; J gene: TRBJ2-3; CDR3 DNA: TGTGCCAGCAGCTTATCTAGCGGGAGTAGTGATACGCAGTATTTT; CDR3 protein: CASSLSSGSSDTQYF
clone size: -; V gene: TRBV11-2; D gene: -; J gene: TRBJ2-3; CDR3 DNA: TGTACCAGCGGCTTAGAACAGGCGTGGACAGATACGCAGTATTTT; CDR3 protein: CTSGLEQAWTDTQYF
clone size: -; V gene: TRBV30; D gene: TRBD2; J gene: TRBJ2-2; CDR3 DNA: TGTGCCTTGACCAGGAGGACTAGCACTACCGGGGAGCTGTTTTTT; CDR3 protein: CALTRRTSTTGELFF
clone size: many; V gene: TRBV6-5; D gene: TRBD2; J gene: TRBJ2-3; CDR3 DNA: TGTGCCAGCAGTGCCCTAGCGGGAGGAAGGGATACGCAGTATTTT; CDR3 protein: CASSALAGGRDTQYF
clone size: -; V gene: TRBV11-2; D gene: -; J gene: TRBJ2-2; CDR3 DNA: TGTGCCAGCAGCTCCAGACAGCCTTCGAACATCGGGGAGCTGTTGTTT; CDR3 protein: CASSSRQPSNIGELLF
clone size: -; V gene: TRBV13; D gene: -; J gene: TRBJ2-2; CDR3 DNA: TGTGCCAGCAGCAGGGAAAGTAACACCGGGGAGCTGCCTTTT; CDR3 protein: CASSRESNTGELPF
clone size: -; V gene: TRBV14; D gene: -; J gene: TRBJ2-3; CDR3 DNA: TGTGCCAGCAACCACGTACTAGCTAGGGGAGGAGAGCAGTATTTT; CDR3 protein: CASNHVLARGGEQYF
clone size: many; V gene: TRBV29-1; D gene: -; J gene: TRBJ1-2; CDR3 DNA: TGCAGCGCAAATGGCTACACCTTC; CDR3 protein: CSANGYTF
clone size: once; V gene: TRBV11-2; D gene: TRBD2; J gene: TRBJ2-2; CDR3 DNA: TGTCCCAGCAGCTTAGTGGCGCTAGCGGGAACCTGGCAGCTGTTTTTT; CDR3 protein: CPSSLVALAGTWQLFF
clone size: -; V gene: TRBV6-5; D gene: TRBD2; J gene: TRBJ2-2; CDR3 DNA: TGTACCAGCAGTTACTCGATTCCGGGACTAGCGTACAGAACCTGGGAGCTGTTTTTT; CDR3 protein: CTSSYSIPGLAYRTWELFF
clone size: -; V gene: TRBV12-3/TRBV12-4; D gene: -; J gene: TRBJ2-1; CDR3 DNA: TGTGCCATCAGGCTCCGGAGACTACAATGCAATGAGCAGTTCTTC; CDR3 protein: CAIRLRRLQCNEQFF
clone size: many; V gene: TRBV6-1; D gene: TRBD1; J gene: TRBJ2-3; CDR3 DNA: TGTGCCAGCCTCCGACAGGGGGGAGATACGCAGTATTTT; CDR3 protein: CASLRQGGDTQYF
clone size: -; V gene: TRBV10-1; D gene: -; J gene: TRBJ2-7; CDR3 DNA: TGCGCCAGCAGTGGGAATAGTGGCGAGCAGTACTTC; CDR3 protein: CASSGNSGEQYF
clone size: few; V gene: TRBV4-1; D gene: TRBD2; J gene: TRBJ2-7; CDR3 DNA: TGCGTCAGCAGCCAAAAGGGACTAGCAAACTACGTGCAGTACTTC; CDR3 protein: CVSSQKGLANYVQYF
clone size: many; V gene: TRBV28; D gene: TRBD1; J gene: TRBJ2-7; CDR3 DNA: TGTGCCAGCAGCCAGCCGGGACAGGTTAGGTACGAGCAGTACTTC; CDR3 protein: CASSQPGQVRYEQYF